The T cell receptor (beta chain) under discussion was sequenced for a study of Ad26.COV2.S vaccination and SARS-CoV-2 variants. As for the study in general: The donor was enrolled in the Ad26.COV2.S arm of the COV1001 trial. Notes on the study in general: Recipients of vaccine and of placebo showed similar breadth of their non-spike TCR repertoires.

With regard to this clone: Its antigen is unknown.

This CDR3 has 14 residues. Trimming left V 3 bases short and J 4 bases short, with 10 bases between. Germline values: CDR1 KGHSY, CDR2 FQNENV. Treatment in this sample: around 19 received Ad26.COV2.S at low or high dose, single or two shots; 5 received placebo; per-sample allocation not given. Sample collection was performed on day 63 after the first vaccine or placebo injection. Method: immunoSEQ multiplex PCR; TCRdb's copy keeps in-frame clones and lacks some. The sample carries about 410,000 clones, around 93% recorded once. Here the sequenced sample was peripheral blood, taken in a trial of Ad26.COV2.S vaccine versus placebo. J is TRBJ1-5 and V is TRBV16; no reliable D call. This receptor was taken from a person aged 18-65 years who received the Ad26.COV2.S COVID-19 vaccine or a placebo. This chain's CDR3 is CASSHRDTNQPQHF. CDR3 coding DNA: TGTGCCAGCAGCCACCGAGACACTAATCAGCCCCAGCATTTT.